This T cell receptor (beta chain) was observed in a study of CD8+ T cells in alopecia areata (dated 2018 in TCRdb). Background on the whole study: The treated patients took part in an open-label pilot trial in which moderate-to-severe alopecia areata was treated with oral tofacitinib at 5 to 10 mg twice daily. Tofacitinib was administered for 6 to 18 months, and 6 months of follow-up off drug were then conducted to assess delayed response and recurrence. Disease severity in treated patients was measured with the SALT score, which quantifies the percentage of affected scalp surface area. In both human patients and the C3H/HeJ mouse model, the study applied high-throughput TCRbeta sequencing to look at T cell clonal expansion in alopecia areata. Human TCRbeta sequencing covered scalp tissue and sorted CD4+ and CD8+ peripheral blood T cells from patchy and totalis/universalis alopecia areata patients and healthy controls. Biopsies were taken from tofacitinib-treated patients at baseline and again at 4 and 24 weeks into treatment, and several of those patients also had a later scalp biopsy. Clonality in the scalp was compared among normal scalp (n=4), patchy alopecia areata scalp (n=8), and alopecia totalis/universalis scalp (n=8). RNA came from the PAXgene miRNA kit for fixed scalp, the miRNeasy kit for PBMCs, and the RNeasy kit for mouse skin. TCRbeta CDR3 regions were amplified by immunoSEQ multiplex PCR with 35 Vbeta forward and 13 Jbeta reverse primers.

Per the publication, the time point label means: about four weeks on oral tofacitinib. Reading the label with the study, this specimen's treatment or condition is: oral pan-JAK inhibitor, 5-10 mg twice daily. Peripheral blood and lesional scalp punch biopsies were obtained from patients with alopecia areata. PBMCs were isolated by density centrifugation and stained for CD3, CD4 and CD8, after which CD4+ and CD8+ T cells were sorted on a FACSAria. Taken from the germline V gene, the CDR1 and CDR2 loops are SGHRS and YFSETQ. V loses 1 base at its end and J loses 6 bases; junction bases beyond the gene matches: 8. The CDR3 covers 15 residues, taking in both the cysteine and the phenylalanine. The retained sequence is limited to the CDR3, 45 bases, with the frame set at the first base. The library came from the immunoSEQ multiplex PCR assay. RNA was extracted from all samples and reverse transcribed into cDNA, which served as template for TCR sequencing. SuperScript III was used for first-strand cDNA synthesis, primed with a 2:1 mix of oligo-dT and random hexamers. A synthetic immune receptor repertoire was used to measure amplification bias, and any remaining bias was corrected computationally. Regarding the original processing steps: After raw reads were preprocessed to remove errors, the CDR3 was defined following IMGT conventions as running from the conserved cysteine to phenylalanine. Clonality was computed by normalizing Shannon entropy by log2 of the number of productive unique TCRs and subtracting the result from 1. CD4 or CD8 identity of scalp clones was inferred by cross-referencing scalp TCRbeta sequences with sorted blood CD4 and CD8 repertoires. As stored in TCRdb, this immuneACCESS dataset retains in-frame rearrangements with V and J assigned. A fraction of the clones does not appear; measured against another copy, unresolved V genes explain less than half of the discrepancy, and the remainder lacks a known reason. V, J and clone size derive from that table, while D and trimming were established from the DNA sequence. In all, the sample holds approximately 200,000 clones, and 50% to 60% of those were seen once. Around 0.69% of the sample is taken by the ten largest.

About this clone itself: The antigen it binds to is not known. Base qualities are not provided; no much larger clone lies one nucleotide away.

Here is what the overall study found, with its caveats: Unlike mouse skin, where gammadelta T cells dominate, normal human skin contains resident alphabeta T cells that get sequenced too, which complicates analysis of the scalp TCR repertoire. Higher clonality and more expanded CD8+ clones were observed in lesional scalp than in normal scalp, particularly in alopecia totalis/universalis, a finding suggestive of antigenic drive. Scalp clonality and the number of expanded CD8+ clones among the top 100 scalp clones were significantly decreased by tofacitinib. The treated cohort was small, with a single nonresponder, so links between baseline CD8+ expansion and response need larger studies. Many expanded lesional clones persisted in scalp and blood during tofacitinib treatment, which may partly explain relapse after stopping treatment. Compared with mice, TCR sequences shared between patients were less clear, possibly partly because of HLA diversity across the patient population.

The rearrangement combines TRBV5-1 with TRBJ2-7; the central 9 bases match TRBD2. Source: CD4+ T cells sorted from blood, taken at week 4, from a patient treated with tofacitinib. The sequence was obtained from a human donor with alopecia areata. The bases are TGCGCCAGCAGCTTGATAGCGGGAGATTACTCCGAGCAGTACTTC. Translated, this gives CASSLIAGDYSEQYF. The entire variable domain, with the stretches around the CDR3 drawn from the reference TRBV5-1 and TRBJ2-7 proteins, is KAGVTQTPRYLIKTRGQQVTLSCSPISGHRSVSWYQQTPGQGLQFLFEYFSETQRNKGNFPGRFSGRQFSNSRSEMNVSTLELGDSALYLCASSLIAGDYSEQYFGPGTRLTVT.